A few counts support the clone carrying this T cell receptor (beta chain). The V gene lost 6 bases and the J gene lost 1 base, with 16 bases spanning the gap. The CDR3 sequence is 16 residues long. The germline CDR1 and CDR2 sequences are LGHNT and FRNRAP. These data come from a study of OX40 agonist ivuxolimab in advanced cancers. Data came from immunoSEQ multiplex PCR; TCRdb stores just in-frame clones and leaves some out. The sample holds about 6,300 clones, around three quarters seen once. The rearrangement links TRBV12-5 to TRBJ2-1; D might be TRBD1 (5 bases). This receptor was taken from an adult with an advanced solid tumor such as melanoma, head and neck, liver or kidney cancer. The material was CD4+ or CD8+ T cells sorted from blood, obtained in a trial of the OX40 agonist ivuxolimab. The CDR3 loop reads CASGDYRSTSYNEQFF. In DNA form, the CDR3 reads TGTGCTAGTGGGGATTACAGGTCCACGTCCTACAATGAGCAGTTCTTC.